The sample holds a few counts of the clone carrying this T cell receptor beta chain. The sample comes from a study of beta chain features in type 1 diabetes. TCRB transcripts that were expressed got sequenced, as all of the isolated RNA had been reverse transcribed. Libraries were prepared by immunoSEQ multiplex PCR; TCRdb keeps only in-frame clonotypes and omits some of them. This table holds about 320,000 clones, about 15% found once. Trimming pared 8 bases from V and 4 bases from J, leaving 11 bases between. The CDR3 extends over 12 amino acids. Germline loops: CDR1 MNHNY, CDR2 SVGAGI (reference sequence).

The sequenced material came from central memory CD4+ T cells from blood. The chain recombines TRBV6-6 with TRBJ1-2; no reliable D call. The sequence came from a man aged 30-40 years in good health. The CDR3 DNA is TGTGCCAGCGGAGGCACGGTCTATGGCTACACCTTC. As protein: CASGGTVYGYTF.